This T cell receptor beta chain was recorded in a study of cytomegalovirus exposure and HLA in healthy donors. Trimming removed 4 bases at V and 4 bases at J, with 10 bases between. Germline loops: CDR1 SGDLS, CDR2 YYNGEE. CDR3 length: 13 amino acids. Here immunoSEQ multiplex PCR was the method, and the copy in TCRdb shows in-frame clones only, minus some. The profile shows 210,000 or so clones, approximately 86% of them singletons. The TCR was taken from a woman between 18 and 30 years old in good health and CMV-seronegative. The chain couples TRBV9 to TRBJ2-3; weak D call: TRBD2 (5 bases). Source material: PBMCs. This CDR3 is CASSQGSPDTQYF. Written as DNA, the CDR3 is TGTGCCAGCAGCCAAGGGAGTCCAGATACGCAGTATTTT.